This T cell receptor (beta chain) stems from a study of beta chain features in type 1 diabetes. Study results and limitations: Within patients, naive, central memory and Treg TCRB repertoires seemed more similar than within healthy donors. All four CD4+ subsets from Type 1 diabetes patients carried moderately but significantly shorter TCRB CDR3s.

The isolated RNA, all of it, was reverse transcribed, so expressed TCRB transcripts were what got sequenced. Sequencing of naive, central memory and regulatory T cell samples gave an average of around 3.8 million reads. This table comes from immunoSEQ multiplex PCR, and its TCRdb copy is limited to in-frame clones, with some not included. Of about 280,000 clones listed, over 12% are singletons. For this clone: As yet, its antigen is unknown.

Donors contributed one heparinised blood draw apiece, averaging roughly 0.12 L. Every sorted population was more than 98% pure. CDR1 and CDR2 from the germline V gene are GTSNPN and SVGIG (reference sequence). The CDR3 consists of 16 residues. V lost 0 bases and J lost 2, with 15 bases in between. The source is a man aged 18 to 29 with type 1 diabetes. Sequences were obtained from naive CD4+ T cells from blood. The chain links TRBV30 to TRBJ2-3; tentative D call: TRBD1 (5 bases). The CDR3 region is CAWSVGLGVDTDTQYF. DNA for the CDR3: TGTGCCTGGAGTGTAGGTTTAGGGGTAGACACAGATACGCAGTATTTT.